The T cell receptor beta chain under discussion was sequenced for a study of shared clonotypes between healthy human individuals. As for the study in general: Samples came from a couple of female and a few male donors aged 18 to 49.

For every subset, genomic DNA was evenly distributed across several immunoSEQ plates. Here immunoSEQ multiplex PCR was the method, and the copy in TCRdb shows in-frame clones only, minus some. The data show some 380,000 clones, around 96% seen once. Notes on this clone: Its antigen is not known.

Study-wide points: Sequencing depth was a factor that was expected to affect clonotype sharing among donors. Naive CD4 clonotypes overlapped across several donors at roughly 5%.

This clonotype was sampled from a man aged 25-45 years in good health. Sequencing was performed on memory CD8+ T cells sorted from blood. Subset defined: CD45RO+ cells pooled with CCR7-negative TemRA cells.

The CDR3 bases are TGTGCCAGCAGCTCCGAGGGACTAGCGGCCGGATTGGGCGAGCAGTACTTC. This gives the protein CASSSEGLAAGLGEQYF. The J gene is TRBJ2-7, the V gene TRBV12-1; the listed D gene, TRBD2, was not tested against the DNA. TRBV12-1 is termed a pseudogene. This CDR3 region has 17 residues.